The next 5 T cell receptor beta chains were all read from a single sample in a study of T-cell reconstitution after alpha-beta-depleted transplantation in children. The TCRbeta library incorporated unique molecular identifiers. TCRdb analysed the PCR reads with MiXCR anew, one entry per CDR3 protein. This sample has approximately 300,000 distinct CDR3 sequences, with 10% found just once. The material sequenced was PBMCs, taken before TCRalphabeta/CD19-depleted stem cell transplant. These receptors were collected from a boy under two years old with acute myeloid leukemia, due to receive a stem cell transplant.

The J gene is TRBJ2-1, the V gene TRBV18; D not resolved. The V end was cut by 1 base, the J end by 5 bases, with 6 bases between. CDR3 length equals 13 residues. Germline values: CDR1 KGHSH, CDR2 LQKENI. CDR3 sequence reads: CASSPQANNEQFF. The DNA for the CDR3 is TGTGCCAGCTCACCACAAGCCAACAATGAGCAGTTCTTC.

This chain connects TRBV10-3 to TRBJ1-1; 7 bases agree with TRBD1. The germline V gene encodes CDR1 ENHRY and CDR2 SYGVKD. The CDR3 extends over 13 amino acids. J gave up 3 bases and V 10 bases, and 8 bases lay outside the gene matches. In DNA, the CDR3 is TGTGCCACCAGGGGGGGGACACACACTGAAGCTTTCTTT. Its translation: CATRGGTHTEAFF.

This clonotype was recorded many times. The rearrangement joins TRBV27 to TRBJ2-4; no clear D gene. The V and J ends lost 7 bases and 8 bases respectively, with 9 bases between them. Germline CDR1 is MNHEY and CDR2 is SMNVEV (reference sequence). The CDR3 sequence is 11 residues long. The CDR3 coding sequence is TGTGCCAGCACCGGGCAAGACATTCAGTACTTC. Its translation is CASTGQDIQYF.

This clonotype was detected many times. This chain uses TRBV10-3 with TRBJ2-3, with a weak D call TRBD1 (7 bases). From germline, CDR1 is ENHRY and CDR2 SYGVKD. Between the trimmed V and J ends, which lost 7 bases and 4 bases, there was a span of 12 bases. CDR3 length equals 13 residues. In DNA form, the CDR3 reads TGTGCCATCACAGGGGGGCCCGCAGATACGCAGTATTTT. Translating it yields CAITGGPADTQYF.

In this sample, this clonotype turned up many times. The V gene is TRBV5-1, the J gene TRBJ1-2; 8 bases map to TRBD1. V lost 2 bases, J lost 3 bases, and 3 bases stayed unmatched. This CDR3 region has 14 residues. CDR1 and CDR2 (germline): SGHRS, YFSETQ. CDR3 region: CASSLGQGDYGYTF. The CDR3 coding sequence is TGCGCCAGCAGCTTAGGACAGGGCGACTATGGCTACACCTTC.